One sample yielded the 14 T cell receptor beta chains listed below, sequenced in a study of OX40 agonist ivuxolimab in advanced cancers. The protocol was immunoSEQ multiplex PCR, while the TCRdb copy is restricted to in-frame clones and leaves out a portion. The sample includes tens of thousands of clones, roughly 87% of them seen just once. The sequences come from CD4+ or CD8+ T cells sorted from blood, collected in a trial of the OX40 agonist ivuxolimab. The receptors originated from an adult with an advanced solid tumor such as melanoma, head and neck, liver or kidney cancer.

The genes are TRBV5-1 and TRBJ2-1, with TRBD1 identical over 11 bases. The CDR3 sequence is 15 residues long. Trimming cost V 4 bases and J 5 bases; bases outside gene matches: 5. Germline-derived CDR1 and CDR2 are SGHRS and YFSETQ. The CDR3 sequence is CASSPVGQGDNEQFF. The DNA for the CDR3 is TGCGCCAGCAGCCCCGTGGGACAGGGGGACAATGAGCAGTTCTTC.

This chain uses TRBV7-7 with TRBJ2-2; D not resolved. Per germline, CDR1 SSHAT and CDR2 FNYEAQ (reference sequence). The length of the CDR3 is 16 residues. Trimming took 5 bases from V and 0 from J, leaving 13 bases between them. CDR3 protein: CASSPSTRANTGELFF. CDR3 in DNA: TGTGCCAGCAGCCCCTCGACCCGGGCGAACACCGGGGAGCTGTTTTTT.

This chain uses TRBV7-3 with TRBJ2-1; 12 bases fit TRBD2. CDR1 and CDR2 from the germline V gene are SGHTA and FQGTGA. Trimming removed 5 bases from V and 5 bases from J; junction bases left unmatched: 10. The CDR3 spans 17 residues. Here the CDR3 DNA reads TGTGCCAGCAGCCCAACGTTGGCTAGCGGGAGGGACAATGAGCAGTTCTTC. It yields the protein CASSPTLASGRDNEQFF.

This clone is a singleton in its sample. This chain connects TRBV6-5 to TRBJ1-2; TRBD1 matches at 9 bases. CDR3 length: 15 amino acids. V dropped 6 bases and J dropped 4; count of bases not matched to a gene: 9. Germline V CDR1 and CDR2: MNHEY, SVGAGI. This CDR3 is CASRPTGGVLYGYTF. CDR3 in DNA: TGTGCCAGCAGGCCGACAGGGGGTGTACTCTATGGCTACACCTTC.

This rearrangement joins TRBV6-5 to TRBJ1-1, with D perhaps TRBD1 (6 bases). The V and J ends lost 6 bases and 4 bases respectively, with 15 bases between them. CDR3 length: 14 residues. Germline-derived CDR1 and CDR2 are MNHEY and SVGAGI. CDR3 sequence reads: CASSLQGGSTEAFF. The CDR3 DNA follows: TGTGCCAGCAGCTTACAGGGAGGAAGCACTGAAGCTTTCTTT.

The DNA of the CDR3 is TGTGCTAGTGGTTTGCGAGTAGCGGGAGCCGATTCCTACGAGCAGTACTTC. It yields the protein CASGLRVAGADSYEQYF. The J gene is TRBJ2-7, the V gene TRBV12-5; 9 bases match TRBD2. Germline CDR1 and CDR2: LGHNT and FRNRAP. The CDR3 has 17 residues. V was pared by 2 bases and J by 1 base, with 9 bases of the junction left unmatched.

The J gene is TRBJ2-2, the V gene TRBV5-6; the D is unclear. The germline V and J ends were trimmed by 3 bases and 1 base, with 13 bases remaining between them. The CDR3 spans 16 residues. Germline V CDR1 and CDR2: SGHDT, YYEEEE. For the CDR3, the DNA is TGTGCCAGCAGCTCGCACGTTTGGGGGAACACCGGGGAGCTGTTTTTT. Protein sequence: CASSSHVWGNTGELFF.

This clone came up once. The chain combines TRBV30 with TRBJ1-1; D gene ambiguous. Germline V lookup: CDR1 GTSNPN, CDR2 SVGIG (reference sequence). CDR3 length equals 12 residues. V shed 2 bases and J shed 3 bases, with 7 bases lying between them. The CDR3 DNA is TGTGCCTGGAGTAGGTCGGACACTGAAGCTTTCTTT. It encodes CAWSRSDTEAFF.

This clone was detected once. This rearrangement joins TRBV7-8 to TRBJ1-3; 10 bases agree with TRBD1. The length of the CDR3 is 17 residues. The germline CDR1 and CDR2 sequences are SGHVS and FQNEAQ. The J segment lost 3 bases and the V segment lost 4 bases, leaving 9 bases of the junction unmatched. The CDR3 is CASSYSVDRGIGNTIYF. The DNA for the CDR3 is TGTGCCAGCAGCTACTCGGTGGACAGGGGGATTGGAAACACCATATATTTT.

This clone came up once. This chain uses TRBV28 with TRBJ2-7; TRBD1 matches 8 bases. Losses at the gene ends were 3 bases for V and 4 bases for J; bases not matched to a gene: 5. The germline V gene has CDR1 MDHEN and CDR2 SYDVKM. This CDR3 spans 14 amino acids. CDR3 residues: CASSFSTGVYEQYF. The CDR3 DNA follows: TGTGCCAGCAGTTTTTCGACAGGGGTATACGAGCAGTACTTC.

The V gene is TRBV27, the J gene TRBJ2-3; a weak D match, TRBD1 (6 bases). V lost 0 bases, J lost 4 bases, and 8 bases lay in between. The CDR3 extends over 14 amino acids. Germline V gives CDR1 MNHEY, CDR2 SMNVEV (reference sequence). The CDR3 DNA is TGTGCCAGCAGTTTATCCTCAGGGGCAGATACGCAGTATTTT. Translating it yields CASSLSSGADTQYF.

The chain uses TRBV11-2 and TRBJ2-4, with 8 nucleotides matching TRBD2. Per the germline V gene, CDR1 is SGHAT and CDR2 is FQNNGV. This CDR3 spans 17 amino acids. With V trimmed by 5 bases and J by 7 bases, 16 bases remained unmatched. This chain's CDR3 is CASSASPFGGAENIQYF. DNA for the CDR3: TGTGCCAGCAGCGCCTCGCCCTTCGGGGGGGCCGAGAACATTCAGTACTTC.

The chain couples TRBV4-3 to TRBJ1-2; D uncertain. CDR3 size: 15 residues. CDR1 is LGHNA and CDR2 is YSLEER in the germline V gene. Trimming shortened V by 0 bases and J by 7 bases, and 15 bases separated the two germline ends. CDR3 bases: TGCGCCAGCAGCCAAGATTCACTACCAAGTCGTGGCTACACCTTC. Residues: CASSQDSLPSRGYTF.

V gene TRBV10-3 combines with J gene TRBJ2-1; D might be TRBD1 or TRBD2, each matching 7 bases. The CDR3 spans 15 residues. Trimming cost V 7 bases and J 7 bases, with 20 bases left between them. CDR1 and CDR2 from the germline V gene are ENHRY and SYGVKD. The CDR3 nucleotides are TGTGCCATCACTACTACAGGGGAGGGTAGGAATGAGCAGTTCTTC. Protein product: CAITTTGEGRNEQFF.